The present TCR beta chain was sequenced within a study of T cell responses to AZD1222 COVID-19 vaccine. The study's findings and limits: Repertoire samples came only from after the peak T cell response.

Germline V gene sequence: CDR1 LGHNA, CDR2 YSLEER. The CDR3 contains 16 residues. Germline trimming cut 8 bases from V and 2 bases from J; bases unmatched to any gene: 8. In regard to this clone: Its antigen is undetermined.

This table comes from immunoSEQ multiplex PCR, and its TCRdb copy is limited to in-frame clones, with some not included. The table has about 73,000 clones, around 80% seen once. Sample: peripheral blood, taken 28 days after the second AZD1222 dose. The chain joins TRBV4-3 to TRBJ2-6, with 8 bases that match TRBD1. This sequence was found in an adult who received the AZD1222 COVID-19 vaccine. The CDR3 coding sequence is TGCGCCAGCGCTCCCGACAGGGGCGCTGGGGCCAACGTCCTGACTTTC. This translates into CASAPDRGAGANVLTF.